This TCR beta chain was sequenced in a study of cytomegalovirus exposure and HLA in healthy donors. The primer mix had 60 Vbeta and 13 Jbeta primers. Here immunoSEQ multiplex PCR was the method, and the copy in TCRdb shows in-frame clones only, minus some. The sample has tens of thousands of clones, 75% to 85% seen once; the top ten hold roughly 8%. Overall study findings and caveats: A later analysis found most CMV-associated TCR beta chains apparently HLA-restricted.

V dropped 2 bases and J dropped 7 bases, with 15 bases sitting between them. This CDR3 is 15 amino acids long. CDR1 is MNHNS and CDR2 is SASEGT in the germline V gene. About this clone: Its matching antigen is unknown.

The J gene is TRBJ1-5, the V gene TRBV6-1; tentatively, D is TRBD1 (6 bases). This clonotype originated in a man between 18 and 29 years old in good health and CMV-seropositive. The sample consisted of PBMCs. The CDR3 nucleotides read TGTGCCAGCAGTGAACTTGGGGGGGCCGGCCAGCCCCAGCATTTT. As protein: CASSELGGAGQPQHF.